A selection of T cell receptor beta chains follows, all from one sample in a study of blood T cell repertoires in COVID-19. The repertoire was sequenced with immunoSEQ multiplex PCR; TCRdb's copy has only in-frame clones and lacks some. The sample carries around 100,000 clones, more than 75% recorded once. What was sequenced was peripheral blood. The receptors shown here come from a man in his fifties or sixties with acute or convalescent COVID-19. Each CDR3 is given with its conserved first and last residue. D genes are given only for firm matches.

TRBD2,TRBJ2-1,TRBV3-1/TRBV3-2,CASSYLAGNEFF
TRBD1,TRBJ2-3,TRBV4-1,CATVNTPGQGADTQYF
TRBD2,TRBJ2-5,TRBV24-1,CATSPGLAGGQETQYF
TRBD1,TRBJ2-1,TRBV27,CASRVGQANEQFF
NA,TRBJ1-6,TRBV14,CASSPYNSPLHF
NA,TRBJ2-1,TRBV19,CASSQRDEQFF
NA,TRBJ1-1,TRBV7-2,CASSSTRGTEAFF
NA,TRBJ1-5,TRBV19,CASHDWDQPQHF
NA,TRBJ1-4,TRBV7-8,CASSLFISVSPGEKLFF
NA,TRBJ2-1,TRBV12-3/TRBV12-4,CASSFGGRGFF
TRBD1,TRBJ1-4,TRBV2,CASSPGQELRKLFF
NA,TRBJ2-3,TRBV6-5,CASSQTGDTQYF